Following are 8 T cell receptor beta chains from one sample sequenced in a study of cytotoxic CD8 clonotypes in ibrutinib-treated CLL. The assay was immunoSEQ multiplex PCR, and TCRdb's table has in-frame clones only and misses some. The repertoire holds some 29,000 clones, with 62% as singletons. The source was PBMCs, collected before ibrutinib treatment. These receptors were obtained from a human donor with chronic lymphocytic leukemia.

The V gene is TRBV19, the J gene TRBJ2-7; weak D call: TRBD2 (8 bases). CDR1 is LNHDA, CDR2 SQIVND, per germline (reference sequence). The CDR3 loop spans 14 amino acids. V lost 3 bases to trimming and J lost 2 bases, with 11 bases between them. DNA of the CDR3: TGTGCCAGTAGTATCGGGAGGGGGCCCTACGAGCAGTACTTC. Protein sequence: CASSIGRGPYEQYF.

The rearrangement links TRBV27 to TRBJ2-7; TRBD1 matches 11 bases. This CDR3 has 15 residues. Trimming cost V 5 bases and J 7 bases; bases outside gene matches: 10. In germline, CDR1 is MNHEY, CDR2 SMNVEV (reference sequence). The CDR3 nucleotides are TGTGCCAGCAGTCCCTGGACAGGGGGCGCGGGGGAGCAGTACTTC. Protein product: CASSPWTGGAGEQYF.

Only one count was recorded for this clone. V is TRBV13 and J is TRBJ2-2, with D possibly matching TRBD2 (5 bases). Germline V gene sequence: CDR1 PRHDT, CDR2 FYEKMQ (reference sequence). Deletions cut 0 bases from V and 5 bases from J, with 13 bases between. CDR3 length: 16 residues. This CDR3 reads CASSLGLAEGTGELFF. The DNA of the CDR3 is TGTGCCAGCAGCTTAGGGCTAGCAGAAGGAACCGGGGAGCTGTTTTTT. Filled out from reference TRBV13 and TRBJ2-2, the complete variable domain reads AAGVIQSPRHLIKEKRETATLKCYPIPRHDTVYWYQQGPGQDPQFLISFYEKMQSDKGSIPDRFSAQQFSDYHSELNMSSLELGDSALYFCASSLGLAEGTGELFFGEGSRLTVL.

This clone turned up a few times. The rearrangement uses TRBV7-9 and TRBJ1-5; D not certain. CDR1 is SEHNR, CDR2 FQNEAQ, per germline (reference sequence). The CDR3 runs to 12 residues. The germline V and J ends were trimmed by 1 base and 2 bases, with 0 bases remaining between them. The CDR3 here is CASSLGNQPQHF. CDR3 coding DNA: TGTGCCAGCAGCTTAGGCAATCAGCCCCAGCATTTT. The full variable domain, with the rest looked up from reference TRBV7-9 and TRBJ1-5, is DTGVSQNPRHKITKRGQNVTFRCDPISEHNRLYWYRQTLGQGPEFLTYFQNEAQLEKSRLLSDRFSAERPKGSFSTLEIQRTEQGDSAMYLCASSLGNQPQHFGDGTRLSIL.

The genes are TRBV9 and TRBJ2-3; 12 nucleotides agree with TRBD2. Losses at the gene ends were 5 bases for V and 5 bases for J; bases not matched to a gene: 9. The CDR3 is made up of 16 amino acids. Germline V gene sequence: CDR1 SGDLS, CDR2 YYNGEE. CDR3 nucleotides: TGTGCCAGCAGGACTCTAGCGGGGGGGCCGGGAGATACGCAGTATTTT. Translation gives CASRTLAGGPGDTQYF. Full variable domain (outside the CDR3, taken from reference TRBV9 and TRBJ2-3): DSGVTQTPKHLITATGQRVTLRCSPRSGDLSVYWYQQSLDQGLQFLIQYYNGEERAKGNILERFSAQQFPDLHSELNLSSLELGDSALYFCASRTLAGGPGDTQYFGPGTRLTVL.

This clone was seen once. The chain has TRBV6-6 and TRBJ1-1, with no clear D. Trimming left V 7 bases short and J 4 bases short, with 13 bases between. The CDR3 spans 13 residues. Germline assignment: CDR1 MNHNY and CDR2 SVGAGI (reference sequence). DNA of the CDR3: TGTGCCAGCAAAGGCCCGGGTAGCACTGAAGCTTTCTTT. It translates to CASKGPGSTEAFF.

In its sample, this clone was seen a few times. The chain joins TRBV6-1 to TRBJ2-1, with 8 bases that match TRBD2. V was clipped by 4 bases and J by 4 bases; unmatched bases: 6. Germline CDR1 and CDR2: MNHNS and SASEGT. This CDR3 contains 15 residues. The CDR3 reads CASSVSSGEYNEQFF. The CDR3 nucleotides read TGTGCCAGCAGTGTAAGTAGCGGGGAGTACAATGAGCAGTTCTTC.

The V and J genes are TRBV6-1 and TRBJ2-7, with D perhaps TRBD1 or TRBD2 (5 bases each). Germline-derived CDR1 and CDR2 are MNHNS and SASEGT. This CDR3 has 13 residues. With 8 bases removed from V and 3 bases from J, the gap between germline ends came to 14 bases. Here the CDR3 reads CASSWDGNYEQYF. DNA for the CDR3: TGTGCCAGCTCCTGGGACGGTAACTACGAGCAGTACTTC.